This is a list of T cell receptor beta chains from one sample in a study of blood T cells in healthy people across ages. In TCRdb, the 5' RACE reads were re-called with MiXCR into one record per CDR3 protein. The sample holds around 1,600,000 distinct CDR3 sequences, 42% seen once. The specimen was blood. These receptors were collected from a woman aged 18 to 35 in good health. The CDR3 runs from the conserved cysteine through the conserved F or W. D genes are given only for firm matches. The size of a clone is reported for some rows only, either as once, few or many, or as a class for expanded clones.

j_call | cdr3_length | v_call | clone_size | d_call | cdr3_aa | cdr3_nt
TRBJ1-2 | 12 | TRBV7-9 | NA | NA | CASSLEMNGYTF | TGTGCCAGCAGCTTAGAGATGAATGGCTACACCTTC
TRBJ1-3 | 16 | TRBV7-9 | once | TRBD1 | CASSFAGGLSGNTIYF | TGTGCCAGCAGCTTCGCAGGGGGACTTTCTGGAAACACCATATATTTT
TRBJ2-5 | 11 | TRBV6-2/TRBV6-3 | few | NA | CASSQRSAQYF | TGTGCCAGCAGCCAAAGGTCTGCGCAGTACTTC
TRBJ2-1 | 17 | TRBV11-2 | few | NA | CASSPRRQAPSYNEQFF | TGTGCCAGCAGCCCTAGGAGACAGGCCCCCTCCTACAATGAGCAGTTCTTC
TRBJ2-1 | 16 | TRBV19 | NA | TRBD2 | CAGSIPNRGRADEQFF | TGTGCCGGTAGTATACCGAATCGCGGGAGGGCGGATGAGCAGTTCTTC
TRBJ2-3 | 14 | TRBV20-1 | few | TRBD2 | CSARLAGEADTQYF | TGCAGTGCAAGACTAGCGGGGGAGGCAGATACGCAGTATTTT
TRBJ1-4 | 18 | TRBV28 | few | NA | CASSSPGGRGLTNEKLFF | TGTGCCAGCAGCTCCCCGGGGGGGCGGGGGCTGACTAATGAAAAACTGTTTTTT
TRBJ1-6 | 16 | TRBV5-1 | once | TRBD1 | CASSSSLTGGVSPPHF | TGCGCCAGCAGCTCATCCCTTACAGGGGGGGTATCACCTCCCCACTTT
TRBJ2-3 | 17 | TRBV20-1 | NA | TRBD2 | CSARDWMLTSGTDTQYF | TGCAGTGCTAGAGATTGGATGTTAACTAGCGGCACAGATACGCAGTATTTT
TRBJ1-4 | 13 | TRBV7-6 | NA | NA | CASSVAPREKLFF | TGTGCCAGCAGCGTAGCCCCAAGGGAAAAACTGTTTTTT
TRBJ2-1 | 14 | TRBV4-1 | NA | NA | CASSHTGSYNEQFF | TGCGCCAGCAGCCATACTGGTTCCTACAATGAGCAGTTCTTC
TRBJ2-1 | 16 | TRBV10-3 | few | TRBD2 | CAISESPSGGANEQFF | TGTGCCATCAGTGAGTCGCCTAGCGGGGGGGCGAATGAGCAGTTCTTC
TRBJ2-3 | 16 | TRBV27 | NA | TRBD1 | CASSHRDRASTDTQYF | TGTGCCAGCAGTCACAGGGACAGGGCAAGCACAGATACGCAGTATTTT
TRBJ2-3 | 14 | TRBV24-1 | NA | TRBD1 | CATSDETGTDTQYF | TGTGCCACCAGTGACGAGACAGGGACAGATACGCAGTATTTT
TRBJ2-7 | 14 | TRBV11-2 | few | TRBD2 | CASSFGTTFYEQYF | TGTGCCAGCAGCTTCGGGACTACCTTCTACGAGCAGTACTTC
TRBJ2-1 | 13 | TRBV29-1 | NA | TRBD2 | CIVSSGRLNEQFF | TGCATAGTTTCGAGCGGGAGGTTGAATGAGCAGTTCTTC
TRBJ1-1 | 14 | TRBV29-1 | NA | NA | CSASAGRPSTEAFF | TGCAGCGCCTCCGCCGGGAGACCTAGCACTGAAGCTTTCTTT
TRBJ2-7 | 14 | TRBV6-2/TRBV6-3 | NA | NA | CASSGPRTIYEQYF | TGTGCCAGCAGTGGTCCACGTACAATCTACGAGCAGTACTTC
TRBJ1-2 | 15 | TRBV6-5 | few | TRBD1 | CASTKRDRPNYGYTF | TGTGCCAGCACCAAACGGGACAGGCCAAACTATGGCTACACCTTC
TRBJ2-3 | 17 | TRBV27 | few | TRBD2 | CASSLSWSSGSADTQYF | TGTGCCAGCAGTTTATCGTGGTCTAGCGGGAGTGCAGATACGCAGTATTTT
TRBJ2-1 | 16 | TRBV10-3 | few | NA | CAISAGAASDNNEQFF | TGTGCCATCAGTGCAGGGGCGGCTAGCGACAACAATGAGCAGTTCTTC
TRBJ1-1 | 15 | TRBV7-2 | few | TRBD1 | CASSLEQGRHTEAFF | TGTGCCAGCAGCTTAGAACAGGGGAGGCACACTGAAGCTTTCTTT
TRBJ2-4 | 14 | TRBV15 | NA | NA | CATSRDAVSDIQYF | TGTGCCACCAGCAGAGATGCAGTTTCGGACATTCAGTACTTC
TRBJ2-7 | 16 | TRBV7-3 | NA | TRBD1 | CASGLTPGQGVYEQYF | TGTGCCAGCGGCTTAACCCCGGGACAGGGTGTGTACGAGCAGTACTTC
TRBJ2-7 | 14 | TRBV4-1 | NA | NA | CASSRGDFSYEQYF | TGCGCCAGCAGCCGAGGGGACTTTTCCTACGAGCAGTACTTC
TRBJ1-2 | 13 | TRBV27 | NA | NA | CASKEGSYYGYTF | TGTGCCAGCAAAGAGGGCAGTTACTATGGCTACACCTTC
TRBJ2-2 | 14 | TRBV6-5 | NA | NA | CASSYGYNTGELFF | TGTGCCAGCAGTTACGGATATAACACCGGGGAGCTGTTTTTT
TRBJ2-1 | 11 | TRBV20-1 | NA | TRBD1 | CSARVTGGSFF | TGCAGTGCTAGGGTAACAGGGGGCTCGTTCTTC
TRBJ2-1 | 15 | TRBV24-1 | NA | NA | CATSDSRKIYNEQFF | TGTGCCACCAGTGATTCCCGGAAAATCTACAATGAGCAGTTCTTC
TRBJ2-3 | 17 | TRBV6-2/TRBV6-3 | NA | NA | CASSETPLRGPTDTQYF | TGTGCCAGCAGTGAGACCCCTTTGCGGGGGCCTACAGATACGCAGTATTTT
TRBJ1-1 | 13 | TRBV20-1 | few | NA | CSATPDRNTEAFF | TGCAGTGCAACCCCCGACAGAAACACTGAAGCTTTCTTT
TRBJ1-5 | 14 | TRBV6-2/TRBV6-3 | NA | TRBD1 | CAILQGARSQPQHF | TGTGCCATCTTACAGGGGGCGCGGAGTCAGCCCCAGCATTTT
TRBJ1-6 | 15 | TRBV12-3/TRBV12-4 | NA | NA | CASSPRHGEGSPLHF | TGTGCCAGCAGCCCGCGACACGGAGAGGGGTCACCCCTCCACTTT
TRBJ2-7 | 17 | TRBV5-6 | few | TRBD2 | CASSPGTSGVFTYEQYF | TGTGCCAGCAGCCCAGGGACTAGCGGGGTGTTCACCTACGAGCAGTACTTC
TRBJ2-1 | 15 | TRBV9 | NA | TRBD1 | CASSVGTGGHNEQFF | TGTGCCAGCAGCGTTGGGACAGGGGGCCACAATGAGCAGTTCTTC
TRBJ2-3 | 14 | TRBV12-3/TRBV12-4 | NA | NA | CASRRAELTETQYF | TGTGCCAGCCGGAGGGCCGAGCTAACAGAGACGCAGTATTTT
TRBJ1-4 | 14 | TRBV7-2 | few | TRBD1 | CASSLKGTGPKLFF | TGTGCCAGCAGCTTAAAAGGGACAGGCCCTAAACTGTTTTTT
TRBJ1-5 | 13 | TRBV20-1 | few | TRBD1 | CSASDRVNQPQHF | TGCAGTGCTAGTGACAGGGTTAATCAGCCCCAGCATTTT
TRBJ2-1 | 16 | TRBV27 | NA | NA | CASSLFSGGGRNEQFF | TGTGCCAGCAGTTTATTTTCCGGGGGTGGTCGCAATGAGCAGTTCTTC
TRBJ2-1 | 15 | TRBV10-1 | NA | TRBD2 | CASSEGRGRYNEQFF | TGCGCCAGCAGTGAAGGGAGGGGCCGTTACAATGAGCAGTTCTTC
TRBJ2-3 | 16 | TRBV7-2 | few | NA | CASSLVPSASTDTQYF | TGTGCCAGCAGCTTAGTTCCTAGCGCGAGCACAGATACGCAGTATTTT
TRBJ2-1 | 14 | TRBV10-3 | NA | NA | CAISEISSYNEQFF | TGTGCCATCAGCGAAATAAGCTCCTACAATGAGCAGTTCTTC
TRBJ2-5 | 16 | TRBV27 | NA | TRBD2 | CASSFLSSGSIYEQYF | TGTGCCAGCAGTTTCCTGTCTAGCGGGAGCATTTATGAGCAGTACTTC
TRBJ2-3 | 13 | TRBV20-1 | NA | NA | CSARRRYTDTQYF | TGCAGTGCTAGACGGCGTTACACAGATACGCAGTATTTT
TRBJ2-1 | 15 | TRBV28 | NA | NA | CASSLIPTDYNEQFF | TGTGCCAGCAGTCTCATACCCACCGATTACAATGAGCAGTTCTTC